This TCR beta chain was recorded in a study of shared clonotypes between healthy human individuals. Several immunoSEQ plates received, in even portions, the genomic DNA of each subset. Only in-frame clones appear in the TCRdb table, and some are missing; sequencing was by immunoSEQ multiplex PCR. The sample yields fewer than 1.4 million clones, around 82% seen once. The sequence came from a man aged 18 to 30 in good health. Some clones in this sample may be carry-over from other donors' samples. Sequencing input: memory CD4+ T cells from PBMCs. The subset denotes: CD45RA-negative fraction.

The CDR3, as DNA: TGTGCCAGCAGCCAAGATCAGGCTGAAGCTTTCTTT. Its protein product is CASSQDQAEAFF. The chain employs TRBV14 and TRBJ1-1; the D is unclear. Trimming took 0 bases from V and 6 from J, leaving 5 bases between them. Germline V lookup: CDR1 SGHDN, CDR2 FVKESK. The CDR3 runs 12 residues. The full variable domain, completed using reference TRBV14 and TRBJ1-1, is EAGVTQFPSHSVIEKGQTVTLRCDPISGHDNLYWYRRVMGKEIKFLLHFVKESKQDESGMPNNRFLAERTGGTYSTLKVQPAELEDSGVYFCASSQDQAEAFFGQGTRLTVV.